These T cell receptor beta chains were read from a single sample in a study of CD8 T cells in ankylosing spondylitis. TCRdb ran MiXCR on the 5' RACE reads and lists one entry per CDR3 protein. The data contain around 220,000 distinct CDR3 sequences, approximately 16% of them seen just once; the ten biggest clones take up about 42%. The sequenced material came from blood, either unsorted or a sorted T cell fraction (not recorded which). These receptors were taken from a male donor with ankylosing spondylitis. The CDR3 runs from the conserved cysteine through the conserved F or W. The D gene is left open where the match is weak. For some rows the clone size is stated as once, few or many, or as a class when expanded; others skip it.

J: TRBJ1-1; D: TRBD1; size: NA; V: TRBV5-1; DNA: TGCGCCAGCAGCTTCTTTACAGGGGCGTACACTGAAGCTTTCTTT; CDR3: CASSFFTGAYTEAFF
J: TRBJ2-3; D: NA; size: NA; V: TRBV3-1; DNA: TGTGCCAGCAGCCAACAGTTAACAGATACGCAGTATTTT; CDR3: CASSQQLTDTQYF
J: TRBJ2-7; D: NA; size: many; V: TRBV12-3/TRBV12-4; DNA: TGTGCCAGCAGCTTGACGGACACCTTCTCCTACGAGCAGTACTTC; CDR3: CASSLTDTFSYEQYF
J: TRBJ2-2; D: TRBD2; size: few; V: TRBV7-3; DNA: TGTGCCAGCAGCCCGAGGACTAGCGGGGGCATGACCGGGGAGCTGTTTTTT; CDR3: CASSPRTSGGMTGELFF
J: TRBJ2-3; D: NA; size: few; V: TRBV15; DNA: TGTGCCACCAGGGGTGACACAGATACGCAGTATTTT; CDR3: CATRGDTDTQYF
J: TRBJ1-1; D: NA; size: few; V: TRBV2; DNA: TGTGCCAGCAGAGGGGGTACCACTGAAGCTTTCTTT; CDR3: CASRGGTTEAFF
J: TRBJ1-1; D: NA; size: few; V: TRBV4-2; DNA: TGTGCCAGCAGCCAAGATGGGCCCTATATCTCCACTGAAGCTTTCTTT; CDR3: CASSQDGPYISTEAFF
J: TRBJ2-3; D: NA; size: few; V: TRBV7-9; DNA: TGTGCCAGCAGACCGGTAGTCGCAGATACGCAGTATTTT; CDR3: CASRPVVADTQYF
J: TRBJ1-1; D: NA; size: few; V: TRBV11-3; DNA: TGTGCCAGCAGCTTAGCGAGTAGCACTGAAGCTTTCTTT; CDR3: CASSLASSTEAFF
J: TRBJ2-1; D: NA; size: NA; V: TRBV6-4; DNA: TGTGCCAGCAGTGACCAGCCGTACAATGAGCAGTTCTTC; CDR3: CASSDQPYNEQFF
J: TRBJ1-1; D: NA; size: NA; V: TRBV5-6; DNA: TGTGCCAGCAGCTTGGTCCTAATAGATGAAGCTTTCTTT; CDR3: CASSLVLIDEAFF
J: TRBJ2-7; D: TRBD1; size: NA; V: TRBV20-1; DNA: TGCAGTGCTCCTGCGGGACAGGGGGCAGAGCAGTACTTC; CDR3: CSAPAGQGAEQYF
J: TRBJ2-4; D: NA; size: NA; V: TRBV5-5; DNA: TGTGCCAGCAGCTTACTGTCAGGGGAAGACATTCAGTACTTC; CDR3: CASSLLSGEDIQYF
J: TRBJ2-1; D: TRBD2; size: NA; V: TRBV20-1; DNA: TGCAGTGCTAGAGTACTAGCGGGGGAATACAATGAGCAGTTCTTC; CDR3: CSARVLAGEYNEQFF
J: TRBJ2-1; D: TRBD2; size: few; V: TRBV30; DNA: TGTGCCTGGAGTCTTGGGCTAGCGGGAGGGGATGAGCAGTTCTTC; CDR3: CAWSLGLAGGDEQFF
J: TRBJ2-7; D: NA; size: NA; V: TRBV4-1; DNA: TGCGCCAGCAGCCAGGATGGACACGAGCAGTACTTC; CDR3: CASSQDGHEQYF
J: TRBJ2-7; D: NA; size: few; V: TRBV20-1; DNA: TGCAGTGCCCCCAGGGGCGACTCCTACGAGCAGTACTTC; CDR3: CSAPRGDSYEQYF
J: TRBJ2-3; D: TRBD2; size: NA; V: TRBV27; DNA: TGTGCCAGCAGTTTTTCCCGTAGCGGGATGGGCACAGATACGCAGTATTTT; CDR3: CASSFSRSGMGTDTQYF
J: TRBJ2-2; D: TRBD1; size: NA; V: TRBV5-6; DNA: TGTGCCAGCGGACAGGTATCAGGGGAGCTGTTTTTT; CDR3: CASGQVSGELFF
J: TRBJ2-7; D: NA; size: NA; V: TRBV11-2; DNA: TGTGCCAGCAGCTTCTTTGGAGCCTCCACCTACGAGCAGTACTTC; CDR3: CASSFFGASTYEQYF
J: TRBJ1-1; D: NA; size: NA; V: TRBV3-1; DNA: TGTGCCAGCAGCATTACCGTAGAGGACACTGAAGCTTTCTTT; CDR3: CASSITVEDTEAFF
J: TRBJ2-7; D: NA; size: many; V: TRBV5-1; DNA: TGCGCCAGCAGCTTGGAAGGGAACTACGAGCAGTACTTC; CDR3: CASSLEGNYEQYF
J: TRBJ2-1; D: NA; size: NA; V: TRBV2; DNA: TGTGCCAGCACCGACTGGAGCTCCTACAATGAGCAGTTCTTC; CDR3: CASTDWSSYNEQFF
J: TRBJ1-1; D: NA; size: NA; V: TRBV2; DNA: TGTGCCAGCATTGAGGGCTCCACAGGGTACACTGAAGCTTTCTTT; CDR3: CASIEGSTGYTEAFF
J: TRBJ1-1; D: NA; size: NA; V: TRBV12-3/TRBV12-4; DNA: TGTGCCAGCTCCCAGCTCCCAGCGAACACTGAAGCTTTCTTT; CDR3: CASSQLPANTEAFF
J: TRBJ2-1; D: TRBD2; size: few; V: TRBV4-1; DNA: TGCGCCAGCAGCCAACCAGCGGGACCCCCCTCCAATGAGCAGTTCTTC; CDR3: CASSQPAGPPSNEQFF
J: TRBJ2-3; D: NA; size: NA; V: TRBV9; DNA: TGTGCCAGCAGCCCCCGACCCGCGCAGTATTTT; CDR3: CASSPRPAQYF
J: TRBJ2-1; D: TRBD2; size: many; V: TRBV12-3/TRBV12-4; DNA: TGTGCCAGCAGTCCCGAGAGTAGCGGGAGGAGGGATGAGCAGTTCTTC; CDR3: CASSPESSGRRDEQFF
J: TRBJ2-5; D: TRBD2; size: medium-sized; V: TRBV3-1; DNA: TGTGCCAGCAGCCAAGTCTGGACTAGCGGAAGCCAAGAGACCCAGTACTTC; CDR3: CASSQVWTSGSQETQYF
J: TRBJ1-1; D: NA; size: few; V: TRBV11-3; DNA: TGTGCCAGCAGCCTTAGGGGACCCAACACTGAAGCTTTCTTT; CDR3: CASSLRGPNTEAFF
J: TRBJ1-5; D: NA; size: few; V: TRBV11-3; DNA: TGTGCCAGCAACCAGGTCCGCAATCAGCCCCAGCATTTT; CDR3: CASNQVRNQPQHF
J: TRBJ2-1; D: NA; size: few; V: TRBV11-2; DNA: TGTGCCAGCAGCCTAGGGACGGACTTTACGCCCAATGAGCAGTTCTTC; CDR3: CASSLGTDFTPNEQFF
J: TRBJ2-7; D: NA; size: NA; V: TRBV7-9; DNA: TGTGCCAGCAGCTTAGCGGACAGCACCTACGAGCAGTACTTC; CDR3: CASSLADSTYEQYF
J: TRBJ2-1; D: NA; size: few; V: TRBV12-3/TRBV12-4; DNA: TGTGCCAGCAGCCCCGAGGACTTCCTTGATGGGTTCTTC; CDR3: CASSPEDFLDGFF
J: TRBJ1-2; D: TRBD1; size: NA; V: TRBV15; DNA: TGTGCTTCGACAGGGGGCTATGGCTACACCTTC; CDR3: CASTGGYGYTF
J: TRBJ1-1; D: NA; size: NA; V: TRBV7-9; DNA: TGTGCCAGCAGCTTAGGGCAGCCTGAAGCTTTCTTT; CDR3: CASSLGQPEAFF
J: TRBJ2-5; D: NA; size: few; V: TRBV7-8; DNA: TGTGCCAGCAGCCCAGATGGTGGGGATCAAGAGACCCAGTACTTC; CDR3: CASSPDGGDQETQYF
J: TRBJ2-7; D: NA; size: NA; V: TRBV12-3/TRBV12-4; DNA: TGTGCCAGCAGTTTCCAGGGATTCTACGAGCAGTACTTC; CDR3: CASSFQGFYEQYF
J: TRBJ2-7; D: NA; size: NA; V: TRBV20-1; DNA: TGCAGTGCTAGAATGGACAGATCCTACGAGCAGTACTTC; CDR3: CSARMDRSYEQYF
J: TRBJ1-5; D: NA; size: NA; V: TRBV6-2/TRBV6-3; DNA: TGTGCCAGCAGTTATAGGTTGTTGCGGCCCCAGCATTTT; CDR3: CASSYRLLRPQHF
J: TRBJ2-2; D: TRBD2; size: few; V: TRBV5-1; DNA: TGCGCCAGCAGCTTGTCTGGCGGGAGGGCGAACACCGGGGAGCTGTTTTTT; CDR3: CASSLSGGRANTGELFF
J: TRBJ1-1; D: NA; size: NA; V: TRBV9; DNA: TGTGCCAGCAGCGACCCGAGGGAGAACACTGAAGCTTTCTTT; CDR3: CASSDPRENTEAFF
J: TRBJ1-2; D: TRBD1; size: NA; V: TRBV29-1; DNA: TGCAGCGTTGGACAGGGGAATGGCTACACCTTC; CDR3: CSVGQGNGYTF
J: TRBJ1-5; D: NA; size: NA; V: TRBV12-3/TRBV12-4; DNA: TGTGCCAGCAGCTCCGGGGGAGAGTTTTATCAGCCCCAGCATTTT; CDR3: CASSSGGEFYQPQHF
J: TRBJ2-1; D: TRBD2; size: NA; V: TRBV7-3; DNA: TGTGCCAGCAGCTTCCAAGCGGGGTACGACAATGAGCAGTTCTTC; CDR3: CASSFQAGYDNEQFF
J: TRBJ1-1; D: NA; size: few; V: TRBV20-1; DNA: TGCAGTGCTAGAGTGGGAAACACTGAAGCTTTCTTT; CDR3: CSARVGNTEAFF
J: TRBJ2-3; D: TRBD2; size: few; V: TRBV29-1; DNA: TGCAGCGTTGAAGACCCCACTAGCGGGATGGGAGATACGCAGTATTTT; CDR3: CSVEDPTSGMGDTQYF
J: TRBJ1-2; D: NA; size: few; V: TRBV4-1; DNA: TGCGCCAGCAGCACTCCAAGGGGGGTCCCATACACCTTC; CDR3: CASSTPRGVPYTF
J: TRBJ1-1; D: TRBD1; size: NA; V: TRBV6-2/TRBV6-3; DNA: TGTGCCAGCAGTTACTCGGGACAGGGATCTGAAGCTTTCTTT; CDR3: CASSYSGQGSEAFF
J: TRBJ1-5; D: NA; size: NA; V: TRBV30; DNA: TGTGCCTGGAGTGTACTCCCGGGGGCGAATCAGCCCCAGCATTTT; CDR3: CAWSVLPGANQPQHF
J: TRBJ2-1; D: NA; size: NA; V: TRBV30; DNA: TGTGCCTGGGGGGACTCCTACAATGAGCAGTTCTTC; CDR3: CAWGDSYNEQFF
J: TRBJ2-1; D: NA; size: few; V: TRBV12-3/TRBV12-4; DNA: TGTGCCAGCTCGGGCGGGGTTATCAATGAGCAGTTCTTC; CDR3: CASSGGVINEQFF
J: TRBJ2-4; D: NA; size: NA; V: TRBV2; DNA: TGTGCCAGCGGCGCTTCGGGACAATCGGCCAAAAACATTCAGTACTTC; CDR3: CASGASGQSAKNIQYF
J: TRBJ2-1; D: TRBD2; size: few; V: TRBV10-3; DNA: TGTGCCATCAGCCCTGACACTAGCGGGAGTATCAATGAGCAGTTCTTC; CDR3: CAISPDTSGSINEQFF
J: TRBJ2-2; D: NA; size: few; V: TRBV12-3/TRBV12-4; DNA: TGTGCCAGCAGTTTACTTAAGGGGACCACCGGGGAGCTGTTTTTT; CDR3: CASSLLKGTTGELFF
J: TRBJ2-7; D: NA; size: NA; V: TRBV6-2/TRBV6-3; DNA: TGTGCCAGCGGCCAAACCGGGGGCTACGAGCAGTACTTC; CDR3: CASGQTGGYEQYF
J: TRBJ1-2; D: TRBD1; size: NA; V: TRBV20-1; DNA: TGCAGTGCGGGCGGGGACAGGGCTAGGGGGGACTATGGCTACACCTTC; CDR3: CSAGGDRARGDYGYTF